This T cell receptor (beta chain) was identified during a study of control samples from healthy donors and cancer patients. Germline loops: CDR1 MNHEY, CDR2 SVGAGI. The CDR3 spans 12 residues. Trimming left V 4 bases short and J 9 bases short, with 10 bases between. Here immunoSEQ multiplex PCR was the method, and the copy in TCRdb shows in-frame clones only, minus some. The sample contains just under 75,000 clones, approximately 84% of which appear only once. Sequencing was carried out using blood. This TCR was sampled from a woman between 50 and 59 years old in good health. The chain joins TRBV6-5 to TRBJ1-3; D unresolved. The CDR3, as DNA: TGTGCCAGCAGTTCTCTCCTAGGCACCATATATTTT. It yields the protein CASSSLLGTIYF.